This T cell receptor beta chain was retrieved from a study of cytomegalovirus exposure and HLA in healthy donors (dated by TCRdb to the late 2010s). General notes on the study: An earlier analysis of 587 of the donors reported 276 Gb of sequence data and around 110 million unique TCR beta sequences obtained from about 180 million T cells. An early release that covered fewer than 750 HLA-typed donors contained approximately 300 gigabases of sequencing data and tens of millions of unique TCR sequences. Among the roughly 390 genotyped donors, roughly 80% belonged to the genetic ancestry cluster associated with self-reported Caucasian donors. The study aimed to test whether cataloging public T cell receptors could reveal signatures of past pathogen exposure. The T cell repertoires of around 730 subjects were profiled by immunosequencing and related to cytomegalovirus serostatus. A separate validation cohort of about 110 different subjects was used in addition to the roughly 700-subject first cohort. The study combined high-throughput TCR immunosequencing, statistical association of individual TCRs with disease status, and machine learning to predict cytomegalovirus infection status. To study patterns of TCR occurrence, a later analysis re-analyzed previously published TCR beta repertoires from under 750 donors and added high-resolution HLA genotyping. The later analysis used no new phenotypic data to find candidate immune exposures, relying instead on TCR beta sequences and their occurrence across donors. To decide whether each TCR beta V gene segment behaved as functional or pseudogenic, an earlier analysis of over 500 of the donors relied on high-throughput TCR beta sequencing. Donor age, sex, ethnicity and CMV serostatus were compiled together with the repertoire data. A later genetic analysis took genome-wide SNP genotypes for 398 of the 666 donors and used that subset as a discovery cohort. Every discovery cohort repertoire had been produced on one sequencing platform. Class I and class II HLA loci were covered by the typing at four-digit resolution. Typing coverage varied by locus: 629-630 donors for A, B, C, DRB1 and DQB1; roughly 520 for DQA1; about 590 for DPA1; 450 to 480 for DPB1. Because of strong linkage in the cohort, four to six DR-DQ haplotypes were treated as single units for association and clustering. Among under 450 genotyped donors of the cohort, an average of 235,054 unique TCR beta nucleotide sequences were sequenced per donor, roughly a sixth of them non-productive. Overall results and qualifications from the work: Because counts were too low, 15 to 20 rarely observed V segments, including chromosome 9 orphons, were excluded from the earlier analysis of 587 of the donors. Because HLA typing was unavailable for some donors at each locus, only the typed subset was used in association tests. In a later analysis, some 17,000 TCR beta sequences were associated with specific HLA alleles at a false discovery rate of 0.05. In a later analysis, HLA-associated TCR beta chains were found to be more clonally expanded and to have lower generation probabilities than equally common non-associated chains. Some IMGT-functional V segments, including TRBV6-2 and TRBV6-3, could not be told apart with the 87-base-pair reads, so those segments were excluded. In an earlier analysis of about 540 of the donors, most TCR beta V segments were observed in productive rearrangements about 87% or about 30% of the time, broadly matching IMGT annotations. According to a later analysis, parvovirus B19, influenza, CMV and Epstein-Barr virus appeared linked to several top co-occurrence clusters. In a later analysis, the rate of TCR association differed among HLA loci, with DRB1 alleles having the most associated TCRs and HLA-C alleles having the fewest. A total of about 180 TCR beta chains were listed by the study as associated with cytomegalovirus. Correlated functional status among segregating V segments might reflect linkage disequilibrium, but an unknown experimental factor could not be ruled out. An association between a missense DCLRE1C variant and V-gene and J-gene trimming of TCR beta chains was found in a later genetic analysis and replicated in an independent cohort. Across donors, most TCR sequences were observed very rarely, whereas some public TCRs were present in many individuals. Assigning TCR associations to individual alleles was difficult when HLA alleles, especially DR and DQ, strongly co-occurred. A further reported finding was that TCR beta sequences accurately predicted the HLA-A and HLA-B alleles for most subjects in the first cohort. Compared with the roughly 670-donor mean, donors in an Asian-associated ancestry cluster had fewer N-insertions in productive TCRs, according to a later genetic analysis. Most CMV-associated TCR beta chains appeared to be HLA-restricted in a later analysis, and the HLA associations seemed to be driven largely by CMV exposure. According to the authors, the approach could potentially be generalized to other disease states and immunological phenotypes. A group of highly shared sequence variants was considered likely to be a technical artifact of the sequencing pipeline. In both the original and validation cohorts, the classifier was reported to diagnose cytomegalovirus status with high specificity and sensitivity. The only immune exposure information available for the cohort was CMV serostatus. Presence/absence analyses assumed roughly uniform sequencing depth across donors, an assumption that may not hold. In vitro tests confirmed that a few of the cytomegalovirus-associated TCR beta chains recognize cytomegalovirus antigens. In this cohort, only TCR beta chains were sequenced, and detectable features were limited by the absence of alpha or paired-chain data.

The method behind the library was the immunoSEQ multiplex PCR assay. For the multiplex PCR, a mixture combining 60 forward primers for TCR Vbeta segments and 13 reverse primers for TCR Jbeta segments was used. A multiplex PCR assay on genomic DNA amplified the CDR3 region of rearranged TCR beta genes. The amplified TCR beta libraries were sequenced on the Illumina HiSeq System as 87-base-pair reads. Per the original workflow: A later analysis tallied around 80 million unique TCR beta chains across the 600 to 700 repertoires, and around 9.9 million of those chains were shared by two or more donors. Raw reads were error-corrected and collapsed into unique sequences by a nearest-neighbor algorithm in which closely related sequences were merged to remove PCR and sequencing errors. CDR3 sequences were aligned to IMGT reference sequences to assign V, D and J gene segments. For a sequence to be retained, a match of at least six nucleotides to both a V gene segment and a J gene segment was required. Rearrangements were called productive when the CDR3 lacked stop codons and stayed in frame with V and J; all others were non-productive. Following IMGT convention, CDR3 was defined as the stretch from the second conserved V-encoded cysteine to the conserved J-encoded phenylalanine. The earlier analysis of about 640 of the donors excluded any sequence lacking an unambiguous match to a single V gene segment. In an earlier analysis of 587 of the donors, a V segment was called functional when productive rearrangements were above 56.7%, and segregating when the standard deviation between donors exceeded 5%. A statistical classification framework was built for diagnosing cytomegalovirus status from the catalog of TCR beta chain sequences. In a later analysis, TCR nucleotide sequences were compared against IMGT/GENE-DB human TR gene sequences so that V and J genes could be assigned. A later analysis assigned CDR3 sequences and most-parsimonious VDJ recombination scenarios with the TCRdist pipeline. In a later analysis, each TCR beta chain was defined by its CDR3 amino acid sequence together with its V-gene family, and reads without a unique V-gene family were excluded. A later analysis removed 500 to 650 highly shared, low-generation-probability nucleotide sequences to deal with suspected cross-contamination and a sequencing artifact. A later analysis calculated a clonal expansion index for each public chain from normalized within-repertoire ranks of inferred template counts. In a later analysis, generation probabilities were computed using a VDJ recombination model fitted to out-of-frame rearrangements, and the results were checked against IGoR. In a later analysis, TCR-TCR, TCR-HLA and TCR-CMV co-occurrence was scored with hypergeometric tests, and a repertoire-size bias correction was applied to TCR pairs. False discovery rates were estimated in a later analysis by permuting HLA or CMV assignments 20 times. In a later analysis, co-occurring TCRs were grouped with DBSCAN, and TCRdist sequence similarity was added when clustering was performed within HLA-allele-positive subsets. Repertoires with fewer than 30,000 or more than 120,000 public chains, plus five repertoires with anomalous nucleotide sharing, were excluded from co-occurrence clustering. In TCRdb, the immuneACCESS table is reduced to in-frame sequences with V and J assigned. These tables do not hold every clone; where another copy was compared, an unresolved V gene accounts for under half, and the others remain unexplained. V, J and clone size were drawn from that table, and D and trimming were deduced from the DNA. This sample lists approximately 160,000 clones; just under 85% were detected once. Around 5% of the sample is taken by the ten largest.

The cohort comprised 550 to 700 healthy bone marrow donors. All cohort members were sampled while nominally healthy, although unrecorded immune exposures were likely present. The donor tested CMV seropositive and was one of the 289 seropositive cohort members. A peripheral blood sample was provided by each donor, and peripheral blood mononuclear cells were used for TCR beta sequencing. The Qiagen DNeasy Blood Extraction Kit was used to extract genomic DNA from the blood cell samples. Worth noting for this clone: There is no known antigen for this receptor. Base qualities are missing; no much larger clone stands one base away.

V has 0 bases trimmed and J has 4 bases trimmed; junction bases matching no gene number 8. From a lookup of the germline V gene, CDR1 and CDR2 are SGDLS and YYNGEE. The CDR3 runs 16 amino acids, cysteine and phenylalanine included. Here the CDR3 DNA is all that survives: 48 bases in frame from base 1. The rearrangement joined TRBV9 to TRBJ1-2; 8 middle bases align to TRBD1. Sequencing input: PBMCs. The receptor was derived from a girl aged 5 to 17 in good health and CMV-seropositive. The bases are TGTGCCAGCAGCGTAGCTACTGGACAGGGAACCTATGGCTACACCTTC. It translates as CASSVATGQGTYGYTF.